This TCR beta chain was identified in a study of vaccination and CD4 T cells after COVID-19. Study as a whole: Convalescents were six males and four females, two of them Hispanic. Sampling that followed vaccination took place a median roughly 69 days after dose two, within a range of 14 to 241. At a median around 100 days (range 35 to 161) after diagnosis, post-COVID samples were drawn. General study results and limits: Median SARS-CoV-2-reactive clonotype numbers rose nonsignificantly, roughly 20 to 38.

This clonotype was recorded a few times. Its antigen remains unknown. One entry per CDR3 protein, called by TCRdb with MiXCR from the PCR reads. This sample has 20,000 to 25,000 distinct CDR3 sequences; about 50% occur once, and the top ten carry around 0.97%. Germline values: CDR1 DFQATT, CDR2 SNEGSKA (reference sequence). This CDR3 contains 15 residues. The V end was cut by 5 bases, the J end by 1 base, with 14 bases between. This sequence originates from a human donor who had recovered from COVID-19. Sequenced material: CD4+ T cells from blood, taken before SARS-CoV-2 vaccination. V and J are TRBV20-1 and TRBJ2-2, with TRBD2 as a possible D gene (6 bases). The CDR3 DNA follows: TGCAGTGCTCCGGGAAGGCGGGAGAACACCGGGGAGCTGTTTTTT. It specifies CSAPGRRENTGELFF.